Listed below are T cell receptor beta chains from one sample, sequenced in a study of blood T cell repertoires in COVID-19. The method was immunoSEQ multiplex PCR; TCRdb's version includes in-frame clones alone and lacks a portion of them. This sample has roughly 100,000 clones; about 84% occur once, and the top ten carry 14%. The sample taken for sequencing was peripheral blood. The receptors derive from an older woman with acute or convalescent COVID-19. CDR3s include the opening cysteine and the closing phenylalanine or tryptophan. A D gene is named only where the DNA matches it firmly. Clone size is not always given. Where it is, it says once, few, many or a class for expanded clones.

D | J | V | size | DNA | CDR3
. | TRBJ2-7 | TRBV10-3 | . | TGTGCCATCAGTGAGAGTGGGGGACAACCAAACACGAGGGAGCAGTACTTC | CAISESGGQPNTREQYF
. | TRBJ1-1 | TRBV7-3 | . | TGTGCCAGCAGCCTTCGGTCGGGCACTGAAGCTTTCTTT | CASSLRSGTEAFF
. | TRBJ1-2 | TRBV20-1 | . | TGCAGTGCGAGTGACCTCTATGGCTACACCTTC | CSASDLYGYTF
TRBD1 | TRBJ2-7 | TRBV7-9 | . | TGTGCCAGCAGCTGGGGACAGGGAATTTACGAGCAGTACTTC | CASSWGQGIYEQYF
. | TRBJ2-5 | TRBV11-2 | . | TGTGCCAGCAGCCCCCGGGGACTTGGATCGTCAGAGACCCAGTACTTC | CASSPRGLGSSETQYF
. | TRBJ2-7 | TRBV7-9 | . | TGTGCCAGCAGCTTAGCGGCGCGGGGTGCCTACGAGCAGTACTTC | CASSLAARGAYEQYF
TRBD1 | TRBJ2-6 | TRBV25-1 | . | TGTGCCAGCAGTGATCCGACAGGGAGAGCTGGGGCCAACGTCCTGACTTTC | CASSDPTGRAGANVLTF
. | TRBJ2-1 | TRBV6-1 | . | TGTGCCAGCAGTGAATTCCAGGGGGGTCTCTCTAAAAAGTTCTTC | CASSEFQGGLSKKFF
TRBD1 | TRBJ2-7 | TRBV11-2 | . | TGTGCCAGCAGCCGGGGACAGGTTAACTCCTACGAGCAGTACTTC | CASSRGQVNSYEQYF
TRBD1 | TRBJ2-7 | TRBV2 | . | TGTGCCAGCAGGGAGGGACAGGGGGCAATCGAGCAGTACTTC | CASREGQGAIEQYF
. | TRBJ2-1 | TRBV15 | . | TGTGCCACCAGCAGAGGATCACAGCTTTACAATGAGCAGTTCTTC | CATSRGSQLYNEQFF
TRBD2 | TRBJ2-5 | TRBV7-9 | . | TGTGCCAGCAGCTTAGCCAGAACTAGCGGGGGGCACAAAGAGACCCAGTACTTC | CASSLARTSGGHKETQYF
TRBD1 | TRBJ1-2 | TRBV29-1 | . | TGCAGCGTTGAAGGGACAGGGGCGAATTATGGCTACACCTTC | CSVEGTGANYGYTF
. | TRBJ2-5 | TRBV5-4 | . | TGTGCCAGCAGCTTGAAGGGCGGGGGCCCGGGAGAGACCCAGTACTTC | CASSLKGGGPGETQYF
. | TRBJ2-7 | TRBV3-1/TRBV3-2 | . | TGTGCCAGCAGCCAAGTAGACTACAGCGAGCAGTACTTC | CASSQVDYSEQYF
TRBD1 | TRBJ1-2 | TRBV24-1 | . | TGTGCCACCTGGTCGGACAGGGGAAGAGCTTTTTTCGGCTACACCTTC | CATWSDRGRAFFGYTF
. | TRBJ2-1 | TRBV29-1 | . | TGCAGCGGGCTCAGGGACAATTCCTACAATGAGCAGTTCTTC | CSGLRDNSYNEQFF
TRBD2 | TRBJ2-3 | TRBV4-1 | . | TGCGCCAGCAGCCAAAATCTAGCGGCAGATACGCAGTATTTT | CASSQNLAADTQYF
TRBD1 | TRBJ1-3 | TRBV11-3 | few | TGTGCCAGCAGCAAGACAGGGGATGGAAACACCATATATTTT | CASSKTGDGNTIYF
. | TRBJ1-4 | TRBV19 | . | TGTGCCAGTACCAACCAGGAATTTAATGAAAAACTGTTTTTT | CASTNQEFNEKLFF
TRBD2 | TRBJ2-2 | TRBV5-1 | once | TGCGCCAGCAGCTTGGTGACTAGCGGGACCGGGGAGCTGTTTTTT | CASSLVTSGTGELFF
. | TRBJ1-2 | TRBV6-1 | . | TGTGCCAGCAGTGATATAAACAGGATTCTGGCTAACTATGGCTACACCTTC | CASSDINRILANYGYTF
. | TRBJ1-1 | TRBV4-2 | . | TGTGCCAGCAGCCAGGACACCGCAGGAATGATTGAAGCTTTCTTT | CASSQDTAGMIEAFF
. | TRBJ1-1 | TRBV7-9 | few | TGTGCCAGCAAACAGGGATGGGGTGAGGGTGAAGCTTTCTTT | CASKQGWGEGEAFF
. | TRBJ1-1 | TRBV5-1 | . | TGCGCCAGCAGCTCCGACGCAGGAAGGACTGAAGCTTTCTTT | CASSSDAGRTEAFF
. | TRBJ1-2 | TRBV4-2 | . | TGTGCCAGCAGCCAAGCCACTGGAGAGAACTATGGCTACACCTTC | CASSQATGENYGYTF
. | TRBJ1-1 | TRBV3-1/TRBV3-2 | . | TGTGCCAGCAGCCAAGTCGGTCCCACTGAAGCTTTCTTT | CASSQVGPTEAFF
TRBD1 | TRBJ1-1 | TRBV4-1 | few | TGCGCCAGCAGCCCGGGGACAGGGACGGGGTGGAACACTGAAGCTTTCTTT | CASSPGTGTGWNTEAFF
TRBD1 | TRBJ2-2 | TRBV11-3 | many | TGTGCCAGCAGCCCTGGGACAGGGGCCGGCACCGGGGAGCTGTTTTTT | CASSPGTGAGTGELFF
. | TRBJ1-1 | TRBV28 | . | TGTGCCAGCACAACAGGGCGCGGGAGAGTAGCTTTCTTT | CASTTGRGRVAFF
. | TRBJ2-1 | TRBV10-3 | . | TGTGCCATCAAACTGGATGGGGCCCACCCTCAGTTCTTC | CAIKLDGAHPQFF
TRBD1 | TRBJ1-2 | TRBV2 | . | TGTGCCAGCAGCCCTCAGGGGGCTGGCTATGGCTACACCTTC | CASSPQGAGYGYTF
. | TRBJ1-6 | TRBV3-1/TRBV3-2 | . | TGTGCCAGCAGCCGCGGGACGGATTCACCCCTCCACTTT | CASSRGTDSPLHF
. | TRBJ1-3 | TRBV5-1 | once | TGCGCCAGCAGCACAGGGACCTTCGCGATGGACACCATATATTTT | CASSTGTFAMDTIYF
. | TRBJ1-2 | TRBV6-4 | . | TGTGCCAGCAGTGAGGGGGGAAATGGCTACACCTTC | CASSEGGNGYTF
TRBD1 | TRBJ1-1 | TRBV19 | . | TGTGCCAGTAGTATTTATGGGACAGGAACTGAAGCTTTCTTT | CASSIYGTGTEAFF
. | TRBJ2-3 | TRBV2 | . | TGTGCCTCCCAGTGGGTAGCGGCTCGAGATACGCAGTATTTT | CASQWVAARDTQYF
. | TRBJ1-5 | TRBV7-9 | . | TGTGCCAGCAGCCCACTAAGTAGCAATCAGCCCCAGCATTTT | CASSPLSSNQPQHF
TRBD1 | TRBJ2-5 | TRBV27 | . | TGTGCCAGCAGTCTAAAGAGTTTGGGACAGGGGTGGGAGACCCAGTACTTC | CASSLKSLGQGWETQYF
. | TRBJ2-1 | TRBV2 | once | TGTGCCAGCAGTGAATGGGGGGTTGGTGAGCAGTTCTTC | CASSEWGVGEQFF
TRBD1 | TRBJ1-1 | TRBV7-9 | . | TGTGCCAGCTATGGGGGACAGGGCATAAGTACTGAAGCTTTCTTT | CASYGGQGISTEAFF
. | TRBJ1-5 | TRBV9 | . | TGTGCCAGCAGCGGGCAGGGGTCCGGACAGCCCCAGCATTTT | CASSGQGSGQPQHF
. | TRBJ1-1 | TRBV5-6 | once | TGTGCCAGCCAGTCCAGGGAGGGTGAAGCTTTCTTT | CASQSREGEAFF
. | TRBJ1-6 | TRBV7-9 | . | TGTGCCAGCAGCTCCCTGCCAGGGACAAACAATTCACCCCTCCACTTT | CASSSLPGTNNSPLHF
. | TRBJ2-3 | TRBV28 | . | TGTGCCAGCAGCCCCCCGGGACATATCACAGATACGCAGTATTTT | CASSPPGHITDTQYF
TRBD2 | TRBJ2-3 | TRBV10-1 | . | TGCGCCAGCAGTGAGTCGGGTAGCGGGGGGGGCACAGATACGCAGTATTTT | CASSESGSGGGTDTQYF
. | TRBJ2-5 | TRBV19 | . | TGTGCCAGTAGAGAAGAGGGACACGAGACCCAGTACTTC | CASREEGHETQYF
. | TRBJ1-2 | TRBV14 | . | TGTGCCAGCAGCCAAGCCGGAGTTGATTATGGCTACACCTTC | CASSQAGVDYGYTF
. | TRBJ1-2 | TRBV6-5 | once | TGTGCCAGCAGTTACTCGAGTGAGGGCGGCTATGGCTACACCTTC | CASSYSSEGGYGYTF
. | TRBJ1-2 | TRBV7-8 | few | TGTGCCAGCAGCTCAGGCGGGGTCAGGGATTGCACCTTC | CASSSGGVRDCTF
TRBD1 | TRBJ2-5 | TRBV19 | . | TGTGCCAGTACCGAGACAGGGGTTTCTGGGCAAGAGACCCAGTACTTC | CASTETGVSGQETQYF
TRBD2 | TRBJ2-1 | TRBV7-6 | once | TGTGCCAGCAGCTTTACTAGCGGGAGCTACAATGAGCAGTTCTTC | CASSFTSGSYNEQFF